This T cell receptor (beta chain) was observed in a study of blood T cell repertoires in COVID-19. In the original processing: Scientists estimated how many nucleated cells there were by amplifying reference gene primers. The repertoire was sequenced with immunoSEQ multiplex PCR; TCRdb's copy has only in-frame clones and lacks some. V and J calls and clone size are copied from that table; D and trimming were computed from the DNA. The table includes 200,000 to 300,000 clones, approximately 90% detected once. By sample share, this clone is medium-sized. Across 20 to 25 US areas, participants ranged in age from roughly 18 to 95 years. Donors in Cohort 3 who had recovered were those with two negative PCRs, healthcare professional clearance, or resolution of their symptoms. The V gene lost 4 bases and the J gene lost 7 bases, with 10 bases spanning the gap. CDR1 and CDR2 (germline): SGHAT, FQNNGV. There are 12 residues in the CDR3.

The chain links TRBV11-2 to TRBJ1-2; no reliable D call. The TCR sequence derives from a young woman who had recovered from COVID-19. The specimen sequenced was PBMCs or T cells enriched from blood (not recorded which). In DNA, the CDR3 is TGTGCCAGCAGCTCCTCCAAGCTTGGCTACACCTTC. This translates into CASSSSKLGYTF.